One TCR beta chain is described in this entry. Its cognate antigen is unknown. The data derive from a study of T cells in narcolepsy. Study in general: Enrolled donors included narcolepsy type 1 or type 2 patients and healthy controls.

The CDR3 contains 16 residues. Germline-derived CDR1 and CDR2 are SGHKS and YYEKEE (reference sequence). V gave up 5 bases and J gave up 3 bases; unmatched junction bases: 10. Sequenced by immunoSEQ multiplex PCR; TCRdb stores in-frame clones only, minus some. The repertoire holds 25,000 or so clones, with 65% to 90% as singletons. Findings and limits, study-wide: Comparing one patient's CSF and blood CD4+ clonotypes highlighted HCRT- and TRIB2-specific autoreactive clonotypes.

This TCR was sampled from a human donor in good health. The J gene is TRBJ2-7, the V gene TRBV5-5, with 11 positions matching TRBD2. The sample taken for sequencing was memory (CD45RA-) CD4+ T cells from blood. The CDR3 DNA reads as TGTGCCAGCAGTCGTGGGGGACTAGCGGCACTCTACGAGCAGTACTTC. This translates into CASSRGGLAALYEQYF.